This TCR beta chain was profiled in a study of T cells after yellow fever vaccination. TCRdb re-derived calls from the 5' RACE reads in MiXCR, one entry per CDR3 protein. The repertoire holds approximately 160,000 distinct CDR3 sequences, roughly 6.2% seen once, with about 2.7% in the top ten. This clonotype was recorded a few times. Germline V gene sequence: CDR1 SGHAT, CDR2 FQNNGV. The CDR3 runs 15 residues. Between the trimmed V and J ends, which lost 2 bases and 2 bases, there was a span of 13 bases. This receptor was taken from a man aged 18 to 30 who received the YFV17D yellow fever vaccine. This specimen consisted of CD4+ T cells sorted from PBMCs, obtained on the day of the first yellow fever vaccination. V usage is TRBV11-2 and J usage is TRBJ2-7, with D maybe TRBD1 (5 bases). This chain's CDR3 is CASSLSVGETYEQYF. The CDR3 nucleotides are TGTGCCAGCAGCTTATCAGTAGGGGAAACCTACGAGCAGTACTTC.